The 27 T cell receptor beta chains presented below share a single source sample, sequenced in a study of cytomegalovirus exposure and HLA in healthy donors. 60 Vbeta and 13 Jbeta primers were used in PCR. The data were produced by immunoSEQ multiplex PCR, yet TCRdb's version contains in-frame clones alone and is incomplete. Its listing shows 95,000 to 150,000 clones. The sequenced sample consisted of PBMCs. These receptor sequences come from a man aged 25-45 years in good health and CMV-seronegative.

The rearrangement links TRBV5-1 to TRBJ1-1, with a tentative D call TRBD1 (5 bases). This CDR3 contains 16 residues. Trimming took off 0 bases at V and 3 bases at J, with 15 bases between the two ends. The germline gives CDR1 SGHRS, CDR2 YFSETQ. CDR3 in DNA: TGCGCCAGCAGCTTGGAATATATCGGGGGGGACACTGAAGCTTTCTTT. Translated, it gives CASSLEYIGGDTEAFF.

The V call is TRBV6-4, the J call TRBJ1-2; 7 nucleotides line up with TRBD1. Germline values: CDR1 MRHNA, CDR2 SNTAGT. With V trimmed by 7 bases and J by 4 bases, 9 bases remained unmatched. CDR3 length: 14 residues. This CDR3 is CASTRGQGIYGYTF. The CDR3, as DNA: TGTGCCAGCACTAGGGGGCAGGGCATCTATGGCTACACCTTC.

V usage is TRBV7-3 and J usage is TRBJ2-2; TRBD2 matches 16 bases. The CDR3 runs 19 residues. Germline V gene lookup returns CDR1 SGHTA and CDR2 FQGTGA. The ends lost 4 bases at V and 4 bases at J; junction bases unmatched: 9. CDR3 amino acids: CASSYLGLAGGRGTGELFF. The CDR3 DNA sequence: TGTGCCAGCAGCTATTTGGGACTAGCGGGAGGGCGCGGCACCGGGGAGCTGTTTTTT.

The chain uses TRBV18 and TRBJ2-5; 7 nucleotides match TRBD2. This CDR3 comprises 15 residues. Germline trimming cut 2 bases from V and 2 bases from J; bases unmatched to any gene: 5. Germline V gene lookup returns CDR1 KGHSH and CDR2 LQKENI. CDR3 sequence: CASSPDGRPQETQYF. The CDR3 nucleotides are TGTGCCAGCTCACCAGACGGGAGGCCGCAAGAGACCCAGTACTTC.

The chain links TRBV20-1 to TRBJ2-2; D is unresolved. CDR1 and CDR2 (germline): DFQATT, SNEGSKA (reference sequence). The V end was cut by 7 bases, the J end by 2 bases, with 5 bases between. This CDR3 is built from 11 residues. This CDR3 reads CSVYNTGELFF. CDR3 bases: TGCAGTGTGTATAACACCGGGGAGCTGTTTTTT.

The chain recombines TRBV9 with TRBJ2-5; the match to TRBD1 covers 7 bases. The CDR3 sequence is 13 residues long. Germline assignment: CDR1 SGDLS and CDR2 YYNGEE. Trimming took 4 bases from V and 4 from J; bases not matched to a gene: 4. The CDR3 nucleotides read TGTGCCAGCAGCCGGGACAGTGGAGAGACCCAGTACTTC. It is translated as CASSRDSGETQYF.

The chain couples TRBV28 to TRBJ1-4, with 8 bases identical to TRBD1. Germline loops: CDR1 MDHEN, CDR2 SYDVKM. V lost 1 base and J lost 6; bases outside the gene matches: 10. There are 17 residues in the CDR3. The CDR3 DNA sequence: TGTGCCAGCAGTTTATCCCCGGACAGGGCGGGTCATGAAAAACTGTTTTTT. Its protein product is CASSLSPDRAGHEKLFF.

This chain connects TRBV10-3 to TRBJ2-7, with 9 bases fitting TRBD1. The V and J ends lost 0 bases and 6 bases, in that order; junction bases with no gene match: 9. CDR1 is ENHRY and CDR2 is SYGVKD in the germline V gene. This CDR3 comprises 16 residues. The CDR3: CAISESLPGQGGEQYF. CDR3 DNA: TGTGCCATCAGTGAGTCCCTACCGGGACAGGGTGGCGAGCAGTACTTC.

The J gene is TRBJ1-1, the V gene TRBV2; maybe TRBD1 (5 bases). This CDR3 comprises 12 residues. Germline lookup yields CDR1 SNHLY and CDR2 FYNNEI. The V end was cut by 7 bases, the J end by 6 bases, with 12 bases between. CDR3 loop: CASTLRGAEAFF. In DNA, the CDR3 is TGTGCCAGCACCTTGCGGGGGGCTGAAGCTTTCTTT.

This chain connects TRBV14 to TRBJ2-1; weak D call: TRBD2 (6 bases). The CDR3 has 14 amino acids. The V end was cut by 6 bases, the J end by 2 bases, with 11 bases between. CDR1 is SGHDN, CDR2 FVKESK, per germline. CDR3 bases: TGTGCCAGCAGTCGGGGGACCACCTACAATGAGCAGTTCTTC. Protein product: CASSRGTTYNEQFF.

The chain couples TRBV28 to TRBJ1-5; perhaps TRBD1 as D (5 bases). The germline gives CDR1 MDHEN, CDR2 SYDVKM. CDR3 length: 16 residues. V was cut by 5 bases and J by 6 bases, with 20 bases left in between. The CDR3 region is CASSERILGGGQPQHF. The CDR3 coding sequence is TGTGCCAGCAGTGAAAGGATACTTGGGGGGGGTCAGCCCCAGCATTTT.

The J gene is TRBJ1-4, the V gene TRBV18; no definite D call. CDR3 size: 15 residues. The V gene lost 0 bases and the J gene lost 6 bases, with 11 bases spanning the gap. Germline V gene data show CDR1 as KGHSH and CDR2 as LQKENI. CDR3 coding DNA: TGTGCCAGCTCACCACCTTACACGGGAGATGAAAAACTGTTTTTT. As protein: CASSPPYTGDEKLFF.

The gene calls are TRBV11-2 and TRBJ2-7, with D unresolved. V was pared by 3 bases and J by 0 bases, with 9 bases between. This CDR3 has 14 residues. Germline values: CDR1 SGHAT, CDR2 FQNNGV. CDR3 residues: CASSFGGYSYEQYF. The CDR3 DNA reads TGTGCCAGCAGCTTTGGCGGTTACTCCTACGAGCAGTACTTC.

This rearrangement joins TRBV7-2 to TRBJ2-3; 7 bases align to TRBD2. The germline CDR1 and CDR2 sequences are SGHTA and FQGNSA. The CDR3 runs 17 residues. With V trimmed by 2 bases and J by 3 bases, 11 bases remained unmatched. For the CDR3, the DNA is TGTGCCAGCAGCTTACAATATGGAGCGGGAATTACAGATACGCAGTATTTT. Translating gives CASSLQYGAGITDTQYF.

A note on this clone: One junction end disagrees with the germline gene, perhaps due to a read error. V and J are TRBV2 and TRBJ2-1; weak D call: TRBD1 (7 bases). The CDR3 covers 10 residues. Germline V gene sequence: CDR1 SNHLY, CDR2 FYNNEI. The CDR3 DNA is TGTGCCAGCAGTGTAGGGGGCGGGGTCTTC. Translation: CASSVGGGVF.

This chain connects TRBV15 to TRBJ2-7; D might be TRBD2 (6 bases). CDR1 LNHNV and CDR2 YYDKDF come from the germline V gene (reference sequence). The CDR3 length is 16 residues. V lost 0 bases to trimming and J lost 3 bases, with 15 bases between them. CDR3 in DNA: TGTGCCACCAGCAGAGAGGGCGCTAGCGAAAGCTACGAGCAGTACTTC. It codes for CATSREGASESYEQYF.

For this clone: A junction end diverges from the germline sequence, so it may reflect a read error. In DNA, the CDR3 is TGCGCCAGCAGCCAAGATCAACCAGGGCCAATTTTTTTCTTC. This codes for CASSQDQPGPIFFF. The V and J genes are TRBV4-1 and TRBJ2-7; tentative D call: TRBD1 (5 bases). Germline CDR1 and CDR2: MGHRA and YSYEKL. The CDR3 contains 14 residues.

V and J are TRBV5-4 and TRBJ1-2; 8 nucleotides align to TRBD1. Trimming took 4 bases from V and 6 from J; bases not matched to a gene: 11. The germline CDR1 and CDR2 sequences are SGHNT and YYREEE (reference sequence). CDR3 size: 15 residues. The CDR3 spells CASSTDRVGGNGYTF. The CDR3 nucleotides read TGTGCCAGCAGCACGGACAGGGTCGGGGGGAATGGCTACACCTTC.

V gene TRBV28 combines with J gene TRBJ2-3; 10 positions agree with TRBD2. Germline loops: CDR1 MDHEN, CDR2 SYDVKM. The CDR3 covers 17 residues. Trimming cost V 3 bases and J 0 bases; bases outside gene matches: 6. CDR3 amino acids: CASSFGLAGESTDTQYF. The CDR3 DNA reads TGTGCCAGCAGTTTTGGCCTAGCGGGAGAGAGCACAGATACGCAGTATTTT. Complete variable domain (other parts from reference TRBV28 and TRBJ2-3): DVKVTQSSRYLVKRTGEKVFLECVQDMDHENMFWYRQDPGLGLRLIYFSYDVKMKEKGDIPEGYSVSREKKERFSLILESASTNQTSMYLCASSFGLAGESTDTQYFGPGTRLTVL.

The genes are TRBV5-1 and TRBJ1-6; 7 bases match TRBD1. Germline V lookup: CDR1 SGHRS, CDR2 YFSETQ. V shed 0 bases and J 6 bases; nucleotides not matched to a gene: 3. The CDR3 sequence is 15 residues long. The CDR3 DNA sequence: TGCGCCAGCAGCTTGGAACAGGGGAGTAATTCACCCCTCCACTTT. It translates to CASSLEQGSNSPLHF.

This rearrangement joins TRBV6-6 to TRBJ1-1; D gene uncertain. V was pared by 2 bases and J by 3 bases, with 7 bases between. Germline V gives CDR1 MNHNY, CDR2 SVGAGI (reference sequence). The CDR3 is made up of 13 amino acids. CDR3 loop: CASSYGRDTEAFF. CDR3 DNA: TGTGCCAGCAGTTACGGTCGGGACACTGAAGCTTTCTTT.

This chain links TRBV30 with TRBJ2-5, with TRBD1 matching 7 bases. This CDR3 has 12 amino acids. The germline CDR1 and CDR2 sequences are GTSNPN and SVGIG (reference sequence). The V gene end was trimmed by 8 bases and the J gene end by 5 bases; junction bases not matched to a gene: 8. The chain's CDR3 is CAGQDTRETQYF. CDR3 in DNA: TGTGCCGGACAGGATACACGGGAGACCCAGTACTTC.

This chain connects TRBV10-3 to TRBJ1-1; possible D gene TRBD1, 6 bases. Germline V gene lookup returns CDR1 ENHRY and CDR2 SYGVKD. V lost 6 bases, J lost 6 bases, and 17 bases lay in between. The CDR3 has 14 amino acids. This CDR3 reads CAISTGSNNPEAFF. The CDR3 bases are TGTGCCATCAGCACAGGGTCAAATAACCCTGAAGCTTTCTTT.

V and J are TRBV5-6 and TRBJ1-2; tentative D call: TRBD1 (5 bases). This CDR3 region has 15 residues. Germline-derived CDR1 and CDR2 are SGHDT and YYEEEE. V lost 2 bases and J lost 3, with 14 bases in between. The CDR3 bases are TGTGCCAGCAGCTTCCGGGACTCTCCTCACTATGGCTACACCTTC. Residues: CASSFRDSPHYGYTF.

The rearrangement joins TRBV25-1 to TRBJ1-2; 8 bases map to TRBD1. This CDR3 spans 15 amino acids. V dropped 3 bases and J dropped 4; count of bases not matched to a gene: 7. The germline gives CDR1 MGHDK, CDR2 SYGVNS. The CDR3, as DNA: TGTGCCAGCAGTGACCCCGGACAGGGAGGCTATGGCTACACCTTC. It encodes CASSDPGQGGYGYTF.

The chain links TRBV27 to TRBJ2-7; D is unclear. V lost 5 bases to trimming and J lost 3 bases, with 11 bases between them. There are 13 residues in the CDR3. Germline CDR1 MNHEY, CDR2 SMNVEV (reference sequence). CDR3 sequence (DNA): TGTGCCAGCAGTCCCTCGTACTTCTACGAGCAGTACTTC. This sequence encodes CASSPSYFYEQYF.

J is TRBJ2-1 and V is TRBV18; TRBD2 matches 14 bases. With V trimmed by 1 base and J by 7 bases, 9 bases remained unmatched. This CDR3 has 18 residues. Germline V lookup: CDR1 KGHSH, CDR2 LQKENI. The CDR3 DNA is TGTGCCAGCTCACCACTATCGACTAGCGGGAGGGCGGGGAATGAGCAGTTCTTC. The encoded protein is CASSPLSTSGRAGNEQFF.